These T cell receptor beta chains were read from a single sample in a study of OX40 agonist ivuxolimab in advanced cancers. Generated by immunoSEQ multiplex PCR, the TCRdb table keeps only in-frame clones and is missing some. The sample consists of some 68,000 clones, approximately 86% of them appearing once. The sequencing here drew on CD4+ or CD8+ T cells sorted from blood, taken in a trial of the OX40 agonist ivuxolimab. These receptors came from an adult with an advanced solid tumor such as melanoma, head and neck, liver or kidney cancer. CDR3s leave out the opening cysteine and the closing phenylalanine or tryptophan. Only some rows state a clone size, as once, few, many or a class for expanded clones.

j_gene: TRBJ2-7; v_gene: TRBV28; abundance: NA; CDR3aa: ASSLLDRDYEQY
j_gene: TRBJ2-1; v_gene: TRBV5-1; abundance: NA; CDR3aa: ASSIRDPGDNEQF
j_gene: TRBJ1-2; v_gene: TRBV6-1; abundance: NA; CDR3aa: ASTDTNGYT
j_gene: TRBJ1-5; v_gene: TRBV15; abundance: NA; CDR3aa: ATSRARVQPQH
j_gene: TRBJ1-4; v_gene: TRBV9; abundance: NA; CDR3aa: ASSVGTVSNEKLF
j_gene: TRBJ2-1; v_gene: TRBV7-8; abundance: NA; CDR3aa: ASSPGQGLYNEQF
j_gene: TRBJ2-5; v_gene: TRBV4-1; abundance: once; CDR3aa: ASSQPGTSGTQY
j_gene: TRBJ2-7; v_gene: TRBV4-1; abundance: many; CDR3aa: ASSLGTGRQSPYEQY
j_gene: TRBJ2-7; v_gene: TRBV19; abundance: NA; CDR3aa: ASSPDRWSFYEQY
j_gene: TRBJ2-2; v_gene: TRBV6-5; abundance: once; CDR3aa: ASSYGVAGVAGELF
j_gene: TRBJ1-1; v_gene: TRBV29-1; abundance: NA; CDR3aa: SVVRRLNTEAF
j_gene: TRBJ2-7; v_gene: TRBV4-1; abundance: NA; CDR3aa: ASSQTLTRGPVASY
j_gene: TRBJ1-5; v_gene: TRBV6-5; abundance: NA; CDR3aa: ASSSYRYQPQH
j_gene: TRBJ1-2; v_gene: TRBV5-6; abundance: NA; CDR3aa: ARNSRGTGPPREHGYT
j_gene: TRBJ2-2; v_gene: TRBV4-1; abundance: NA; CDR3aa: ASSQGSLAGVGELF
j_gene: TRBJ2-1; v_gene: TRBV9; abundance: NA; CDR3aa: ASSVGRSNNEQF
j_gene: TRBJ2-7; v_gene: TRBV6-5; abundance: NA; CDR3aa: ASSQDWGEQY
j_gene: TRBJ1-4; v_gene: TRBV5-4; abundance: NA; CDR3aa: ASSRDRGDEKLF
j_gene: TRBJ2-2; v_gene: TRBV28; abundance: few; CDR3aa: ASCYQVNTGELF
j_gene: TRBJ2-5; v_gene: TRBV10-3; abundance: NA; CDR3aa: AIAQTVQETQY
j_gene: TRBJ2-5; v_gene: TRBV28; abundance: NA; CDR3aa: ASSRRGGNQETQY
j_gene: TRBJ2-7; v_gene: TRBV10-2; abundance: NA; CDR3aa: ASCSGTSVYEQY
j_gene: TRBJ2-2; v_gene: TRBV28; abundance: NA; CDR3aa: ASSLSTGELF
j_gene: TRBJ1-2; v_gene: TRBV11-1; abundance: NA; CDR3aa: ASSLRLGIYDYT
j_gene: TRBJ1-1; v_gene: TRBV2; abundance: NA; CDR3aa: ASSATGGMNTEAF
j_gene: TRBJ2-7; v_gene: TRBV28; abundance: NA; CDR3aa: ASRGRKGHYEQY
j_gene: TRBJ2-5; v_gene: TRBV18; abundance: once; CDR3aa: ASSPSQETQY
j_gene: TRBJ2-1; v_gene: TRBV14; abundance: NA; CDR3aa: ASGTSNEQF
j_gene: TRBJ2-1; v_gene: TRBV14; abundance: NA; CDR3aa: ASSPRLATEQF